This section outlines one T cell receptor beta chain sequence together with its context. Its target is not known. J lost 9 bases, V lost 4 bases, and 9 bases had no gene match. Germline-derived CDR1 and CDR2 are SGHTA and FQGNSA. This CDR3 has 14 residues. This record comes from a study of shared clonotypes between healthy human individuals. The table came from immunoSEQ multiplex PCR; TCRdb's copy has only in-frame clones and leaves some out. This table has about 2.4 million clones, around nine tenths appearing once. Overall study findings and caveats: Investigators expected sequencing depth to affect clonotype sharing among donors. Sampling was confined to blood; repertoires within tissues likely differ. A reduction in generation probabilities was seen for non-shared clonotypes relative to those shared by all four donors.

Sequencing input: naive CD4+ T cells sorted from blood. The subset is: CD45RA+ positively selected. The chain is built from TRBV7-2 and TRBJ2-5, with 9 bases that match TRBD2. The TCR comes from a man between 18 and 35 years old in good health. DNA of the CDR3: TGTGCCAGCAGCTCCCAGCGGGGGGAGGGGGCCCAGTACTTC. Translated, it gives CASSSQRGEGAQYF.